Here is one T cell receptor (beta chain) with its context. Antigen: not known. This entry is derived from a study of shared clonotypes between healthy human individuals. Study outcomes and limitations: Naive subsets typically showed greater estimated richness than memory subsets. Tissue TCR repertoires likely differ from these blood-only repertoires.

Measured with immunoSEQ multiplex PCR; TCRdb has only the in-frame clones, and not every one. The sample holds 2 million to 2.5 million clones; approximately 96% are singletons and the top ten take 0.1% to 0.15%. Between the trimmed V and J ends, which lost 7 bases and 2 bases, there was a span of 12 bases. Germline V lookup: CDR1 MNHEY, CDR2 SVGAGI. This CDR3 spans 14 amino acids. V and J are TRBV6-5 and TRBJ1-5; no definite D call. Sequencing was done on a sample of naive CD4+ T cells sorted from blood. The subset is: CD45RA+ positively selected. The clonotype originates from a man between 18 and 29 years old in good health. The DNA for the CDR3 is TGTGCCAGCATGCGGTTGGACGGCAATCAGCCCCAGCATTTT. This codes for CASMRLDGNQPQHF.